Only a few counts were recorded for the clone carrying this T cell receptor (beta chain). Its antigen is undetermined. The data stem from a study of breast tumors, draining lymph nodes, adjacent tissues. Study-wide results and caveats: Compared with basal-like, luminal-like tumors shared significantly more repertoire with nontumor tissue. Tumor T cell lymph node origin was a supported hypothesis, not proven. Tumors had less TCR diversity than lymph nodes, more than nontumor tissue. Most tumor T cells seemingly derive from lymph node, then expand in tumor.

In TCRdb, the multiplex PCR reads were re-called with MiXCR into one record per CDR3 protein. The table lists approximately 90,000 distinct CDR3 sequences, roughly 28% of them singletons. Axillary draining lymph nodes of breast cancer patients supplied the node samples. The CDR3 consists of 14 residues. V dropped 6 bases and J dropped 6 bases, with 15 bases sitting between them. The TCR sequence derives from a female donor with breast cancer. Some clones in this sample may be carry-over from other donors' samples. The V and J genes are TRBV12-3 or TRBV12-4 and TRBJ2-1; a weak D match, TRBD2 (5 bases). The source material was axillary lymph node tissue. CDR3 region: CASSFATSSNEQFF. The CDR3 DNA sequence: TGTGCCAGCAGCTTCGCTACTAGTTCCAATGAGCAGTTCTTC.